This is a list of T cell receptor beta chains from one sample in a study of CD8+CD57+ T cells in acquired aplastic anemia. TCRdb ran MiXCR on the reads and lists one entry per CDR3 protein. The sample comprises under 200,000 distinct CDR3 sequences, 55% to 70% of which are singletons, and more than 45% rests with the top ten. The source material was sorted CD4+, CD8+, or CD8+CD57+ T cells (not recorded which) from PBMCs. Source of these receptors: a human donor with severe aplastic anemia or a healthy control (not recorded which). The CDR3 runs from the conserved cysteine through the conserved F or W. The D gene is left open where the match is weak. A clone size is listed for some rows: how often the clone was seen (once, few, many), or a class if it is expanded.

TRBJ2-5	TRBV10-2	NA	TRBD1	TGCGCCAGTCGGTGGGGACAGGGGCTGGAGACCCAGTACTTC	CASRWGQGLETQYF
TRBJ1-1	TRBV7-9	NA	NA	TGTGCCAGCAGCTTAGTGCAGCCGGGCACTGAAGCTTTCTTT	CASSLVQPGTEAFF
TRBJ2-7	TRBV7-2	NA	TRBD1	TGTGCCAGCAGCTTTGACAGGGTTAGCTCCTACGAGCAGTACTTC	CASSFDRVSSYEQYF
TRBJ2-3	TRBV25-1	NA	NA	TGTGCCAGCTCAATTTCGGGGTATACGCAGTATTTT	CASSISGYTQYF
TRBJ1-2	TRBV18	few	NA	TGTGCCAGCTCACCACCGATCGGGGGCAGGAGCTATGGCTACACCTTC	CASSPPIGGRSYGYTF
TRBJ1-1	TRBV6-6	once	NA	TGTGCCAGCAGTTACGCTGGGAGGAACACTGAAGCTTTCTTT	CASSYAGRNTEAFF
TRBJ1-2	TRBV19	once	TRBD1	TGTGCCAGTAGCCCCCGCGCGGACAGGGCTAACTATAGCTACACCTTC	CASSPRADRANYSYTF
TRBJ1-1	TRBV15	NA	NA	TGTGCCACCAGCAGAGGCCCCGGGACATCGGACACTGAAGCTTTCTTT	CATSRGPGTSDTEAFF
TRBJ2-1	TRBV7-3	NA	NA	TGTGCCAGCAGCTTAGACCGTAGGAATGAGCAGTTCTTC	CASSLDRRNEQFF
TRBJ1-2	TRBV15	few	NA	TGTGCCACCAGCAGAGTTGGTCGGGGACCGGCTAACTATGGCTACACCTTC	CATSRVGRGPANYGYTF
TRBJ1-3	TRBV2	NA	NA	TGTGCCAGCAGTGTTGGGGACAACCTCTCTGGAAACACCATATATTTT	CASSVGDNLSGNTIYF
TRBJ2-1	TRBV29-1	few	TRBD1	TGCAGCGTAGCTCCGGGACAGGGTCGGCTGAGGAATGAGCAGTTCTTC	CSVAPGQGRLRNEQFF
TRBJ2-5	TRBV20-1	NA	NA	TGCAGTGCTTCTCGTCGCGGGACCCAGTACTTC	CSASRRGTQYF
TRBJ1-1	TRBV7-9	NA	NA	TGTGCCAGCAGCTTAGGGACGAACAGGGAAACTGAAGCTTTCTTT	CASSLGTNRETEAFF
TRBJ1-1	TRBV10-3	NA	NA	TGTGCCATCATTAGATCGGGCCAATACCCTCAAGCTTTCTTT	CAIIRSGQYPQAFF
TRBJ2-3	TRBV7-3	NA	NA	TGTGCCAGCAGCCGACGGGCTAGCACAGATACGCAGTATTTT	CASSRRASTDTQYF
TRBJ1-6	TRBV6-5	NA	NA	TGTGCCAGCAGTTACTCTAGCGGGGGGGGTTCACCCCTCCACTTT	CASSYSSGGGSPLHF
TRBJ2-1	TRBV20-1	NA	NA	TGCAGTGCTGGTTACAATGAGCAGTTCTTC	CSAGYNEQFF
TRBJ1-1	TRBV20-1	few	TRBD1	TGCAGTGCTAGGCAAGGAGGACAGGGCTCTGAAGCTTTCTTT	CSARQGGQGSEAFF
TRBJ2-7	TRBV15	once	TRBD1	TGTGCCACCAGCAGAGGATCCGACAGGGTGGGCGAGCAGTACTTC	CATSRGSDRVGEQYF
TRBJ2-1	TRBV12-3/TRBV12-4	NA	NA	TGTGCCAGCAGTTGGGACACCACTGGCTACAATGAGCAGTTCTTC	CASSWDTTGYNEQFF
TRBJ2-7	TRBV4-2	NA	NA	TGTGCCAGCAGCCAAAACGGGGACGAGCAGTACTTC	CASSQNGDEQYF
TRBJ2-5	TRBV25-1	NA	TRBD2	TGTGCCAGCAGTGCTAGACAAGCGGGGGGCCTACAAGAGACCCAGTACTTC	CASSARQAGGLQETQYF
TRBJ2-7	TRBV10-3	NA	TRBD1	TGTGCCATCAGAACCGAGACAGGGATCGAGCAGTACTTC	CAIRTETGIEQYF
TRBJ2-7	TRBV2	NA	NA	TGTGCCAGCAGTGTAGCAGGACCAGCCGCCTACGAGCAGTACTTC	CASSVAGPAAYEQYF
TRBJ2-7	TRBV24-1	once	NA	TGTGCCACCATTGGTGGCGGGCCTGACTACGAGCAGTACTTC	CATIGGGPDYEQYF
TRBJ2-5	TRBV2	once	NA	TGTGCCAGCGACCTTATGGAGACCCAGTACTTC	CASDLMETQYF
TRBJ2-3	TRBV19	few	NA	TGTGCCAGTAGTATGGTACGGTTCACAGATACGCAGTATTTT	CASSMVRFTDTQYF
TRBJ2-5	TRBV7-9	NA	NA	TGTGCCATCTTTATAGGGGCAGGCGGAGAGACCCAGTACTTC	CAIFIGAGGETQYF
TRBJ2-2	TRBV15	NA	NA	TGTGCCACCAGCCCCCATCCCGCCACGAACACCGGGGAGCTGTTTTTT	CATSPHPATNTGELFF
TRBJ1-2	TRBV24-1	NA	NA	TGTGCCACCAGTGATTTGGCGACACACGGCTACACCTTC	CATSDLATHGYTF
TRBJ2-1	TRBV24-1	NA	TRBD1	TGTGCCACCAGTGATTCCGTTGTGGGACAGGGGGGCAATGAGCAGTTCTTC	CATSDSVVGQGGNEQFF
TRBJ2-3	TRBV9	NA	TRBD2	TGTGCCAGCGGACCGGGACTAGGAATAGATACGCAGTATTTT	CASGPGLGIDTQYF
TRBJ2-3	TRBV7-8	NA	TRBD2	TGTGCCAGCAGCTTAGCTCTAGCGGGAGCAGATACGCAGTATTTT	CASSLALAGADTQYF
TRBJ1-6	TRBV7-2	once	NA	TGTGCCAGCAGAGGGGCTTCCGCCTCACCCCTCCACTTT	CASRGASASPLHF
TRBJ1-2	TRBV11-2	NA	NA	TGTGCCAGCAGCTTCAGAGCTAACTATGGCTACACCTTC	CASSFRANYGYTF
TRBJ2-7	TRBV20-1	few	TRBD1	TGCAGTGCCACCGGTGGGACAGCCTACGAGCAGTACTTC	CSATGGTAYEQYF
TRBJ2-7	TRBV10-1	NA	NA	TGCGCCAGCAGTGTCGGGGGCTCTACCCCCTACGAGCAGTACTTC	CASSVGGSTPYEQYF
TRBJ2-1	TRBV4-3	many	NA	TGCGCCAGCAGCCAAGTAGGTCTCAATGAGCAGTTCTTC	CASSQVGLNEQFF
TRBJ2-7	TRBV5-1	NA	TRBD1	TGCGCCAGCAGCTTGCGGGCAGGGGGTGACGAGCAGTACTTC	CASSLRAGGDEQYF
TRBJ2-4	TRBV7-9	NA	NA	TGTGCCAGCAGCTTAGCGTTACGGGAAAACATTCAGTACTTC	CASSLALRENIQYF
TRBJ2-2	TRBV20-1	many	NA	TGCAGTGCTCAGCCCGAGGTGAGGGCCACCGCCGGGGAGCTGTTTTTT	CSAQPEVRATAGELFF
TRBJ2-7	TRBV7-9	NA	TRBD1	TGTGCCAGCAGCGGGAGGACAGGGCTAACCCCTATGGAGCAGCACTTC	CASSGRTGLTPMEQHF
TRBJ1-6	TRBV2	NA	TRBD1	TGTGCCAGCAGCTTGGCCATGGACAGGGGGTTTTCACCCCTCCACTTT	CASSLAMDRGFSPLHF
TRBJ2-7	TRBV7-2	NA	TRBD2	TGTGCCAGCAGCGACCGGGACTATCAGTACTTC	CASSDRDYQYF
TRBJ1-6	TRBV10-3	few	NA	TGTGCCATCAGCGACAGCGATTATAATTCACCCCTCCACTTT	CAISDSDYNSPLHF
TRBJ2-5	TRBV10-2	NA	NA	TGCGCCAGCAGCGGGGGTGCGGGTATTACGTGGGAGACCCAGTACTTC	CASSGGAGITWETQYF
TRBJ1-4	TRBV12-3/TRBV12-4	NA	TRBD1	TGTGCCAGCAGTTTATTGGGTCAGGGGGGTGGAAAACTGTTTTTT	CASSLLGQGGGKLFF
TRBJ2-1	TRBV24-1	NA	TRBD2	TGTGCCACCAGTGATCTAATAGGGGAGGGGAGGAATGAGCAGTTCTTC	CATSDLIGEGRNEQFF
TRBJ2-7	TRBV7-9	NA	NA	TGTGCCAGCAGCCCCAACAGGGCTTACGAGCAGTACTTC	CASSPNRAYEQYF
TRBJ2-2	TRBV10-3	NA	NA	TGTGCCATCAGTGGGCTCCCCCCAGGGTTAGGGAACACCGGGGAGCTGTTTTTT	CAISGLPPGLGNTGELFF
TRBJ2-7	TRBV10-3	few	NA	TGTGCCATCGGCAGGGTAGAGCACGAGCAGTACTTC	CAIGRVEHEQYF
TRBJ2-7	TRBV20-1	NA	NA	TGCAGTGCTAGAGCCAGCAGCGACTGCGAGCAGTACTTC	CSARASSDCEQYF
TRBJ1-1	TRBV30	many	NA	TGTGCCTGGAGTGATTCTGTCGGAGCTTTCTTT	CAWSDSVGAFF
TRBJ2-3	TRBV7-2	NA	TRBD2	TGTGCCAGCAGCTTCTCCGGGACTAGCGGGAGTAACGCAGATACGCAGTATTTT	CASSFSGTSGSNADTQYF
TRBJ2-7	TRBV7-2	NA	TRBD2	TGTGCCAGCAGCAGCGGACTAGCTGTTTTTGTGGAGCAGTACTTC	CASSSGLAVFVEQYF
TRBJ2-1	TRBV7-9	NA	NA	TGTGCCAGCAGCCTCGCTGGGGTAGATGAGCAGTTCTTC	CASSLAGVDEQFF
TRBJ2-3	TRBV19	NA	TRBD2	TGTGCCAGTTCGACTAGCTCAGATACGCAGTATTTT	CASSTSSDTQYF
TRBJ2-1	TRBV7-2	NA	NA	TGTGCCAGCAGCTTGGGAATCGCGCGAGATGAGCAGTTCTTC	CASSLGIARDEQFF